One sample yielded the 14 T cell receptor beta chains listed below, sequenced in a study of tumor and adjacent non-tumor tissue in lung cancer. Three rounds of nested PCR, following a modified ARM-PCR protocol, produced the TCRbeta library. MiXCR was run by TCRdb on the multiplex PCR reads, yielding one entry per CDR3 protein. This sample has roughly 43,000 distinct CDR3 sequences, with roughly 66% found just once. This sample's RNA came from whole unsorted tissue. This non-tumor lung sample came from over 3 cm beyond the tumor edge. Sequencing input: distant non-tumor lung tissue. All receptors derive from a man in his fifties or sixties with non-small cell lung cancer.

The gene calls are TRBV29-1 and TRBJ2-7; D is possibly TRBD2 (6 bases). Per germline, CDR1 SQVTM and CDR2 ANQGSEA. This CDR3 contains 12 residues. V was cut by 5 bases and J by 9 bases, with 17 bases left in between. CDR3 sequence (DNA): TGCAGCGTTCGGGGGAGTGCCCACGGGCAGTACTTC. This encodes CSVRGSAHGQYF.

This clonotype appeared once. For the CDR3, the DNA is TGTGTCAGTAGCCAAGATGAACTAGCCAGCACCTACGAGCAGTACTTC. Amino acids: CVSSQDELASTYEQYF. This chain links TRBV4-2 with TRBJ2-7, with a possible D match to TRBD2 (6 bases). The germline CDR1 and CDR2 sequences are LGHNA and YNFKEQ. This CDR3 contains 16 residues.

A note on this clonotype: Possible read error: a much larger clone is one base away. This chain joins TRBV5-1 and TRBJ2-2, with no clear D. CDR3 size: 15 residues. The germline V gene encodes CDR1 SGHRS and CDR2 YFSETQ. CDR3 loop: CSSRNSTIGTGELFF. In DNA, the CDR3 is TGCTCCAGCAGAAATTCTACTATAGGGACCGGGGAGCTGTTTTTT.

The chain links TRBV11-2 to TRBJ2-1; 8 bases agree with TRBD2. The CDR3 has 17 amino acids. CDR1 is SGHAT, CDR2 FQNNGV, per germline. Trimming at V came to 3 bases and at J to 5 bases, leaving 12 bases not matched to a gene. The CDR3 region is CASSFDLLAGHHNEQFF. The DNA for the CDR3 is TGTGCCAGCAGCTTCGACCTCCTAGCGGGCCATCACAATGAGCAGTTCTTC.

As to this clonotype: This clone may be a read error of a much larger clone one base away. V gene TRBV2 combines with J gene TRBJ2-7; TRBD1 or TRBD2 may be the D gene (5 bases each). Germline V gene sequence: CDR1 SNHLY, CDR2 FYNNEI. The V end lost 7 bases, the J end lost 12 bases, and 13 bases lay between the germline ends. This CDR3 spans 10 amino acids. The CDR3 DNA reads as TGTGCCAGCACATGGGGGACGACGTACTTC. The encoded protein is CASTWGTTYF.

Details on this clonotype: This may be a read error, as it is one base from a much larger clone. The chain links TRBV5-4 to TRBJ2-6, with D possibly called TRBD1 or TRBD2 (6 bases each). Germline lookup yields CDR1 SGHNT and CDR2 YYREEE (reference sequence). This CDR3 region has 19 residues. The ends were cut back, 4 bases at V and 8 bases at J, with 28 bases in the middle. In nucleotides, the CDR3 is TGTGCCAGCAGCCGTCCCCCGGGACAACAACTCGGAGGGACCAACGTCCTGACTTTC. Its protein is CASSRPPGQQLGGTNVLTF.

To note about this clonotype: One base away lies a much larger clone, so this may be a sequencing read error. The chain is built from TRBV6-1 and TRBJ2-5; unclear D gene. Germline lookup yields CDR1 MNHNS and CDR2 SASEGT. The CDR3 extends over 12 amino acids. With 4 bases removed from V and 8 bases from J, the gap between germline ends came to 11 bases. The CDR3 DNA sequence: TGTGCCAGCAGTGTACGACAACAAACCCAGTACTTC. Protein: CASSVRQQTQYF.

As to this clonotype: Because it lacks the conserved phenylalanine or tryptophan at the end, this CDR3 is likely a read error. The genes are TRBV10-2 and TRBJ2-7, with 9 bases that match TRBD1. The CDR3 extends over 12 amino acids. The V gene's germline CDR1 is WSHSY and CDR2 SAAADI. Written as DNA, the CDR3 is TGCACCAGCAGCGACAGGGGGAAGGAGCAGTACTCC. It is translated as CTSSDRGKEQYS.

This clonotype was counted ten times or more. The chain has TRBV5-1 and TRBJ2-5; D uncertain. The germline CDR1 and CDR2 sequences are SGHRS and YFSETQ. V dropped 0 bases and J dropped 4 bases, with 13 bases sitting between them. CDR3 length equals 15 residues. CDR3 sequence reads: CASSLGGVPGETQYF. In nucleotides, the CDR3 is TGCGCCAGCAGCTTGGGTGGAGTACCAGGAGAGACCCAGTACTTC.

On this clonotype: Compared with germline, one end of the junction differs, possibly owing to a read error. The chain combines TRBV30 with TRBJ2-2; weak D call: TRBD2 (6 bases). The germline V gene has CDR1 GTSNPN and CDR2 SVGIG (reference sequence). This CDR3 region has 15 residues. The CDR3 is CAWVPSGQNTGGLFF. CDR3 bases: TGTGCCTGGGTCCCTTCGGGGCAGAACACCGGGGGGCTGTTTTTT.

As regards this clonotype: A junction boundary mismatches the germline segment, possibly from a read error. The V and J genes are TRBV6-1 and TRBJ2-2, with D unresolved. CDR1 and CDR2 (germline): MNHNS, SASEGT. CDR3 length equals 15 residues. The CDR3 is CVSSEPFLNTGELFF. CDR3 in DNA: TGTGTCAGCAGTGAGCCCTTCTTGAATACCGGGGAGCTGTTTTTT.

On this clonotype: This CDR3 is missing its conserved last phenylalanine or tryptophan, likely due to a read error. The J gene is TRBJ2-1, the V gene TRBV11-3; 8 positions match TRBD2. J was trimmed by 6 bases and V by 5 bases; bases with no gene match: 9. CDR1 and CDR2 from the germline V gene are SGHNT and YENEEA. The CDR3 extends over 15 amino acids. This CDR3 reads CASSLAGLVVNEQFS. The CDR3, as DNA: TGTGCCAGCAGCCTAGCGGGCCTGGTTGTCAATGAGCAGTTCTCC.

This clonotype was counted between two and nine times. The V gene is TRBV20-1, the J gene TRBJ2-1; 15 bases line up with TRBD2. The germline CDR1 and CDR2 sequences are DFQATT and SNEGSKA (reference sequence). Trimming removed 2 bases from V and 6 bases from J; junction bases left unmatched: 5. The CDR3 is made up of 16 amino acids. The CDR3 spells CSARRTSGGAGNEQFF. The CDR3 coding sequence is TGCAGTGCTAGAAGGACTAGCGGGGGGGCCGGCAATGAGCAGTTCTTC.

The genes are TRBV7-9 and TRBJ2-7; no reliable D call. Germline CDR1 is SEHNR and CDR2 is FQNEAQ (reference sequence). V lost 5 bases and J 1 base, leaving 9 bases between the germline ends. This CDR3 region has 13 residues. The CDR3 DNA sequence: TGTGCCAGCAGCGAAACACCTTCCTACGAGCAGTACTTC. Translation gives CASSETPSYEQYF.